Given below is one T cell receptor (beta chain) in context. Its antigen is not known. The data are from a study of OX40 agonist ivuxolimab in advanced cancers. Study as a whole: The study enrolled dose-escalation patients with hepatocellular carcinoma, melanoma, renal cell or head and neck cancer. Whole-study results and caveats: Low levels of normalized T-cell clonal expansion also appeared in some nonresponders. At 0.1 to 3.0 mg/kg and by week 6, CD4+ and CD8+ T cells in the blood had expanded clonally. In CD8+ T cells, expanded clones were on average more numerous than in CD4+.

From germline, CDR1 is MDHEN and CDR2 SYDVKM. This CDR3 is 12 amino acids long. V was cut by 10 bases and J by 5 bases, with 14 bases left in between. Sequenced by immunoSEQ multiplex PCR; TCRdb stores in-frame clones only, minus some. The sample has about 49,000 clones, roughly 80% seen once. The source of this sequence is an adult with an advanced solid tumor such as melanoma, head and neck, liver or kidney cancer. The specimen was CD4+ or CD8+ T cells sorted from blood, collected in a trial of the OX40 agonist ivuxolimab. The rearrangement links TRBV28 to TRBJ1-1; D not resolved. This CDR3 is CATFSVGTEAFF. CDR3 bases: TGTGCCACCTTTTCGGTAGGGACTGAAGCTTTCTTT.